This note documents a single TCR beta chain sequence. V dropped 1 base and J dropped 0 bases, with 6 bases sitting between them. Per the germline V gene, CDR1 is SGHAT and CDR2 is FQNNGV. The CDR3 runs to 15 residues. Profiling relied on immunoSEQ multiplex PCR, and the TCRdb table lists in-frame clones only, not all of them. The table includes some 65,000 clones, around 95% detected once. This record comes from a study of cytomegalovirus exposure and HLA in healthy donors. Study information: The use of the same platform for the 100 to 150 validation repertoires and the 600 to 700 first-cohort repertoires was reported by a later analysis.

What was sequenced was PBMCs. This rearrangement joins TRBV11-2 to TRBJ2-2; no clear D. This TCR derives from a man between 18 and 29 years old in good health and CMV-seropositive. CDR3 amino acids: CASSLAGPNTGELFF. CDR3 DNA sequence: TGTGCCAGCAGCTTAGCAGGTCCGAACACCGGGGAGCTGTTTTTT.